A single sample gave rise to the 8 T cell receptor beta chains below, sequenced in a study of response to subunit inactivated influenza vaccine listed by TCRdb under 2018. Library prep was done by RT-PCR. The sequencer listed for this sample is Illumina HiSeq 2500. Using fastp trimming at Q25 and MiXCR clonotype assembly, TCRdb reanalyzed the public sequencing data and kept in-frame beta chains. Every distinct CDR3 protein forms one entry, paired with its most common genes and DNA. The sample data list 600,000 to 850,000 distinct CDR3 sequences, and 13% to 15% of these were observed just once. The ten biggest clones cover 7.5% to 8% of the sample. The sequenced sample was PBMCs from blood, obtained roughly 2 weeks before vaccination. All receptors come from a man in his fifties who received an inactivated influenza vaccine. Donor details come from another sample of the same person, matched by shared clones.

This clonotype was picked up a small number of times. The rearrangement uses TRBV18 and TRBJ2-1, with D perhaps TRBD1 or TRBD2 (5 bases each). V shed 3 bases and J shed 4 bases, with 13 bases lying between them. The CDR3 is made up of 15 amino acids. Germline V gene sequence: CDR1 KGHSH, CDR2 LQKENI. This chain's CDR3 is CASSPDRGGYNEQFF. CDR3 nucleotide sequence: TGTGCCAGCTCACCCGACCGTGGGGGTTACAATGAGCAGTTCTTC.

In this sample, this clonotype turned up a few times. The germline gene is not matched at one end of the junction; a read error may be the cause. The V and J genes are TRBV20-1 and TRBJ2-3; 8 bases match TRBD2. Germline lookup yields CDR1 DFQATT and CDR2 SNEGSKA (reference sequence). This CDR3 is 14 amino acids long. CDR3: CSAASGRHTDTQYF. In nucleotides, the CDR3 is TGTAGTGCTGCTAGCGGGCGGCACACAGATACGCAGTATTTT.

This clonotype was counted only a few times. The V and J genes are TRBV27 and TRBJ1-6; D call uncertain. Germline V lookup: CDR1 MNHEY, CDR2 SMNVEV (reference sequence). The CDR3 sequence is 13 residues long. V was pared by 3 bases and J by 9 bases, with 9 bases between. The CDR3 is CASSFGVSSPLHF. Written as DNA, the CDR3 is TGTGCCAGCAGTTTTGGGGTCTCTTCACCCCTCCACTTT.

CDR3 residues: CASSGHRGSGNTIYF. The CDR3 DNA sequence: TGTGCCAGCAGTGGGCACAGGGGCTCTGGAAACACCATATATTTT. V and J are TRBV6-1 and TRBJ1-3; 7 bases fit TRBD1. The germline V gene encodes CDR1 MNHNS and CDR2 SASEGT. Trimming took 4 bases from V and 0 from J; bases not matched to a gene: 3. CDR3 length: 15 residues.

V usage is TRBV7-2 and J usage is TRBJ2-1, with D unresolved. Germline V CDR1 and CDR2: SGHTA, FQGNSA. Trimming removed 1 base at V and 5 bases at J, with 9 bases between. The CDR3 is 14 amino acids. The CDR3 nucleotides read TGTGCCAGCAGCTTAGGTCGCGTGAACAATGAGCAGTTCTTC. Translated: CASSLGRVNNEQFF.

This clonotype has only a few counts. The chain has TRBV4-1 and TRBJ2-7, with 7 bases identical to TRBD2. The V gene's germline CDR1 is MGHRA and CDR2 YSYEKL. V shed 0 bases and J 6 bases; nucleotides not matched to a gene: 5. CDR3 length: 14 amino acids. The CDR3 protein is CASSQDRGGREQYF. The CDR3 DNA reads as TGCGCCAGCAGCCAAGATCGCGGGGGTCGCGAGCAGTACTTC.

This clonotype was detected a few times. The J gene is TRBJ1-1, the V gene TRBV6-1, with TRBD1 identical over 7 bases. CDR3 length: 13 amino acids. With 7 bases clipped from V and 1 base from J, the junction kept 3 bases outside the gene matches. The V gene's germline CDR1 is MNHNS and CDR2 SASEGT. The CDR3 DNA follows: TGTGCCAGCAATCACAGGGGGAACACTGAAGCTTTCTTT. Translated, it gives CASNHRGNTEAFF.

This clonotype was counted between two and nine times. V and J are TRBV5-1 and TRBJ1-1; the D gene is possibly TRBD1 (5 bases). The V end lost 3 bases, the J end lost 4 bases, and 13 bases lay between the germline ends. CDR3 length: 14 amino acids. Germline CDR1 reads SGHRS; CDR2 reads YFSETQ. CDR3 sequence (DNA): TGCGCCAGCAGCTGGGGAGGGGAGGGCACTGAAGCTTTCTTT. Protein product: CASSWGGEGTEAFF.